This T cell receptor beta chain was observed in a study of CD8 T cells in Susac syndrome. In germline, CDR1 is SQVTM, CDR2 ANQGSEA. The CDR3 sequence is 16 residues long. RNA was extracted with the RNeasy kit, and a quantity of 0.5 to 1 ug was reverse transcribed using random hexamers. TCRdb re-derived calls from the immunoSEQ multiplex PCR reads in MiXCR, one entry per CDR3 protein. The sample contains around 180,000 distinct CDR3 sequences, 95% of which appear only once. As to this clonotype: At one end the junction does not follow the germline gene, possibly because of a read error.

Material: CD4+ T cells from PBMCs. This rearrangement joins TRBV29-1 to TRBJ2-3; 13 bases match TRBD2. This TCR came from a human donor with multiple sclerosis. Here the CDR3 reads CSAGTTSGGASPSVHF. DNA for the CDR3: TGCAGCGCGGGAACAACTAGCGGGGGGGCATCTCCCTCAGTTCATTTT.